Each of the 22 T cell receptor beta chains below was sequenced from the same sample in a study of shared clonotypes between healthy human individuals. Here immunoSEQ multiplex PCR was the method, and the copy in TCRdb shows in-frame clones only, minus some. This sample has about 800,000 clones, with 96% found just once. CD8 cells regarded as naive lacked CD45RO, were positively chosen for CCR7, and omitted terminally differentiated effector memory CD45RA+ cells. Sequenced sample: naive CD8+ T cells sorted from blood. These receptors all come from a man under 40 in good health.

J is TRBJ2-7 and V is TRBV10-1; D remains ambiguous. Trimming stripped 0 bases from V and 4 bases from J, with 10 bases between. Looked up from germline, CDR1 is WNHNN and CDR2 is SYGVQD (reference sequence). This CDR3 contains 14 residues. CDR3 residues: CASSESRGTYEQYF. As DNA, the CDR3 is TGCGCCAGCAGTGAGTCACGAGGCACATACGAGCAGTACTTC.

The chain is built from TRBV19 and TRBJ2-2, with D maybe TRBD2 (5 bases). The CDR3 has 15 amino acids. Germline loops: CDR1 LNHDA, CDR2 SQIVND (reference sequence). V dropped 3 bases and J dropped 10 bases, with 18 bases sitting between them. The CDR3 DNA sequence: TGTGCCAGTAGTATCCGGGATAATGTTCCGGAGGAGCTGTTTTTT. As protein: CASSIRDNVPEELFF.

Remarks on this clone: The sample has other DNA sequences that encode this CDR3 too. DNA of the CDR3: TGTGCCAGCAGCCCAGGGACCTCCTACGAGCAGTACTTC. Translated: CASSPGTSYEQYF. The chain has TRBV11-2 and TRBJ2-7; perhaps D is TRBD1 or TRBD2 (5 bases each). Trimming stripped 5 bases from V and 0 bases from J, with 8 bases between. This CDR3 is 13 amino acids long. In germline, CDR1 is SGHAT, CDR2 FQNNGV.

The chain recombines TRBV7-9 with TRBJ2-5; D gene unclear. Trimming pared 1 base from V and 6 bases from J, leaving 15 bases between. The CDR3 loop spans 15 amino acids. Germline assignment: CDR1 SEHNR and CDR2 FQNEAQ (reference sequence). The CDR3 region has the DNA TGTGCCAGCAGCTTAGATCGGGCAGGCGCGAAGACCCAGTACTTC. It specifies CASSLDRAGAKTQYF.

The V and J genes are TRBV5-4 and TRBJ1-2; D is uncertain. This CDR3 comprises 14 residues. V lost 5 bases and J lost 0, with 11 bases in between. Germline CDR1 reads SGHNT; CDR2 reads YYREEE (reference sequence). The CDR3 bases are TGTGCCAGCAGTCAAATAAGTACTAACTATGGCTACACCTTC. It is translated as CASSQISTNYGYTF.

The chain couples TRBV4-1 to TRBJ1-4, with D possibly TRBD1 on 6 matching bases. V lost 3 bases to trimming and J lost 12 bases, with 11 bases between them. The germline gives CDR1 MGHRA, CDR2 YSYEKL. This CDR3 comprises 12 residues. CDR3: CASSHPEGELFF. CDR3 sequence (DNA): TGCGCCAGCAGCCACCCCGAGGGGGAACTGTTTTTT.

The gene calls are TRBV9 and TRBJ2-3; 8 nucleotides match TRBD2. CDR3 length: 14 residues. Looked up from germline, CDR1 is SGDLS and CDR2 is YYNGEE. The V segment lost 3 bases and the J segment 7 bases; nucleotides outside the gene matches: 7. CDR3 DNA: TGTGCCAGCAGCGGCTTAGCGGGGCGGAATACGCAGTATTTT. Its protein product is CASSGLAGRNTQYF.

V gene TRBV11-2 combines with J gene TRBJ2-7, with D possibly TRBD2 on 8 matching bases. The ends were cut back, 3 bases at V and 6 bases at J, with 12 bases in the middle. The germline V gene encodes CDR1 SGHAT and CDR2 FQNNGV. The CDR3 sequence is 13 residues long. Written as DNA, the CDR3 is TGTGCCAGCAGCTTCAGGGGGACTAGCGAGCAGTACTTC. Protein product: CASSFRGTSEQYF.

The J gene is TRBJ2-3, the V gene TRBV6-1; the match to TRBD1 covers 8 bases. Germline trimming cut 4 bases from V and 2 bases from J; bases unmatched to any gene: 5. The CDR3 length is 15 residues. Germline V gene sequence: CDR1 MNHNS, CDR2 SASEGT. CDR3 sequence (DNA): TGTGCCAGCAGTGCGACAGGGGAGTTCACAGATACGCAGTATTTT. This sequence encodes CASSATGEFTDTQYF.

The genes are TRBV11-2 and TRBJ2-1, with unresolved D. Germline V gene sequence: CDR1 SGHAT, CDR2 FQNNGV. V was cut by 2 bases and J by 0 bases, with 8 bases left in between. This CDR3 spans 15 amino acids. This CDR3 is CASSLSQSSYNEQFF. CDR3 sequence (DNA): TGTGCCAGCAGCTTATCGCAGAGCTCCTACAATGAGCAGTTCTTC.

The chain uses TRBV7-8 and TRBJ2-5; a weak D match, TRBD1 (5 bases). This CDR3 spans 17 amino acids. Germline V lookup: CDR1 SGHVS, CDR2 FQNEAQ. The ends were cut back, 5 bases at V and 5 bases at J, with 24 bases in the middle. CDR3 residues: CASSLTRLGALGETQYF. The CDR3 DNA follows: TGTGCCAGCAGCCTTACTCGCTTAGGGGCCTTAGGGGAGACCCAGTACTTC.

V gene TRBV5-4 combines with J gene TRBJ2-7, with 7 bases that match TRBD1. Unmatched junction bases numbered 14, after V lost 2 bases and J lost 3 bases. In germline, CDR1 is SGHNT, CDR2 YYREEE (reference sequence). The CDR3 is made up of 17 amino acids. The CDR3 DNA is TGTGCCAGCAGCTTTGAACAGGGGAGAGGACTTGGCTACGAGCAGTACTTC. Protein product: CASSFEQGRGLGYEQYF.

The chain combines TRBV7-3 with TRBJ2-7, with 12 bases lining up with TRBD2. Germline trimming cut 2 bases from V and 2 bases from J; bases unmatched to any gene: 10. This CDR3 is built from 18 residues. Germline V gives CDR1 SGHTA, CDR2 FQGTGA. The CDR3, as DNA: TGTGCCAGCAGCTTACGGGCCGTAGGACTAGCGGGGCCCTACGAGCAGTACTTC. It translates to CASSLRAVGLAGPYEQYF.

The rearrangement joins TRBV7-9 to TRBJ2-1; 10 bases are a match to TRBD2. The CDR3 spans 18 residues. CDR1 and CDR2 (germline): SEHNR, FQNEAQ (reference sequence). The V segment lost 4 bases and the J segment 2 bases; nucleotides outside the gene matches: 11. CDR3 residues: CASSSRTSGISPYNEQFF. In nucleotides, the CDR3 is TGTGCCAGCAGCTCGCGGACTAGCGGCATCTCCCCCTACAATGAGCAGTTCTTC.

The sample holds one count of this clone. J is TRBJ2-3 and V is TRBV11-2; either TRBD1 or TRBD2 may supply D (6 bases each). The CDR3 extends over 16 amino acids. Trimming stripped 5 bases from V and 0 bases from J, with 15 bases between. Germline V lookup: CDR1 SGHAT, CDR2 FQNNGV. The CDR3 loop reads CASSPEWGASTDTQYF. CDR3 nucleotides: TGTGCCAGCAGCCCGGAGTGGGGGGCTAGCACAGATACGCAGTATTTT.

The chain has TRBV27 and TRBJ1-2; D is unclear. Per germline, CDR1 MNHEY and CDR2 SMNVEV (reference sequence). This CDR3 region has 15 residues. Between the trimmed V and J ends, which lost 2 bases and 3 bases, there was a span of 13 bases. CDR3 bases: TGTGCCAGCAGTTTAACGGTCTCCCCTCACTATGGCTACACCTTC. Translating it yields CASSLTVSPHYGYTF.

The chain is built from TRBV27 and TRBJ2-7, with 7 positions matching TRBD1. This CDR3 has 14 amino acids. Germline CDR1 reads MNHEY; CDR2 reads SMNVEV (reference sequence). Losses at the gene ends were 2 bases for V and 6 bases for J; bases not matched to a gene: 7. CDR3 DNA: TGTGCCAGCAGTTTACCCGGGACAGCCTCCGAGCAGTACTTC. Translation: CASSLPGTASEQYF.

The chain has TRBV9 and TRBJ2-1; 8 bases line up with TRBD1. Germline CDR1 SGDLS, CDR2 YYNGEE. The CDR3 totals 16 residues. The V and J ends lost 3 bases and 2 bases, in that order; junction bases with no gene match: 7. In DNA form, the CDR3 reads TGTGCCAGCAGCGGTACAGGGGGAGTCGCCTACAATGAGCAGTTCTTC. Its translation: CASSGTGGVAYNEQFF.

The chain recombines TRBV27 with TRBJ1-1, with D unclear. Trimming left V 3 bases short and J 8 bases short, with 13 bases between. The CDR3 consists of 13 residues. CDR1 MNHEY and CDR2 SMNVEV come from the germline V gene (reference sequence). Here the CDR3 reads CASSLGRFLEAFF. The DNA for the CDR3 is TGTGCCAGCAGTTTGGGCAGGTTTTTGGAAGCTTTCTTT.

CDR3 DNA: TGTGCCAGCAACTCAGCGGGCAGCTCCTACAATGAGCAGTTCTTC. Protein product: CASNSAGSSYNEQFF. J is TRBJ2-1 and V is TRBV9; D may be TRBD2 (6 bases). Germline CDR1 SGDLS, CDR2 YYNGEE. The CDR3 runs 15 residues. V was clipped by 6 bases and J by 0 bases, with 13 bases between them.

The CDR3 region is CASSVGVAGRRDEQFF. In DNA form, the CDR3 reads TGTGCCAGCAGCGTAGGGGTAGCGGGAAGACGGGATGAGCAGTTCTTC. J is TRBJ2-1 and V is TRBV9; 8 bases align to TRBD2. Per germline, CDR1 SGDLS and CDR2 YYNGEE. Trimming cost V 0 bases and J 8 bases; bases outside gene matches: 10. The CDR3 contains 16 residues.

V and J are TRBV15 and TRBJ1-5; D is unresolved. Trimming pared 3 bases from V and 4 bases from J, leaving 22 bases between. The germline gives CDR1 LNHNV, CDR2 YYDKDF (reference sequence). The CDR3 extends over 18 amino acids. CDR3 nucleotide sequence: TGTGCCACCAGCAGCCTATTCCCCGGACGGGATGGTAATCAGCCCCAGCATTTT. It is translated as CATSSLFPGRDGNQPQHF.